The entry below gives a single T cell receptor beta chain sequence along with its context. Its antigen remains unidentified. Repertoires were generated with immunoSEQ multiplex PCR, while TCRdb's copy carries only in-frame clones and drops some. The table records 150,000 to 200,000 clones, approximately 86% of them present only once. The CDR3 consists of 12 residues. CDR1 and CDR2 (germline): KGHDR, SFDVKD. Trimming left V 4 bases short and J 8 bases short, with 8 bases between. The sample comes from a study of T cell responses to AZD1222 COVID-19 vaccine. Findings and caveats of the study: At 160-218 and 743-854, vaccine-associated CD4 TCRs were dominant, and they spanned spike.

The clonotype comes from an adult in good health. Sequencing was performed on peripheral blood, taken on day 0 of AZD1222 vaccination. This chain links TRBV24-1 with TRBJ2-1; no firm D call. The CDR3: CATSDLGDEQFF. The CDR3 DNA follows: TGTGCCACCAGTGACCTAGGCGATGAGCAGTTCTTC.